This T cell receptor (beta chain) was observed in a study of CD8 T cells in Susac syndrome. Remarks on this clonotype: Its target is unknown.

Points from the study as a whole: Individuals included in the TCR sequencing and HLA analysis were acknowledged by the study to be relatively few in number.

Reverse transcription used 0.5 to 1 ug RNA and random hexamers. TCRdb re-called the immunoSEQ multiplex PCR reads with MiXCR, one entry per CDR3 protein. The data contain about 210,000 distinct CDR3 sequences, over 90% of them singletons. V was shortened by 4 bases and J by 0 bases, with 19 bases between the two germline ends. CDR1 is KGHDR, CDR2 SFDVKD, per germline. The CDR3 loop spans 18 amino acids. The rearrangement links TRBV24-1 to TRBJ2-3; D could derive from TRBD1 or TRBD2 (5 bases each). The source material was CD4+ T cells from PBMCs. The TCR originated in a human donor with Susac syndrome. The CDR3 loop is CATSELAGTYHSTDTQYF. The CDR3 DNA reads TGTGCCACCAGTGAGCTAGCCGGGACGTACCATAGCACAGATACGCAGTATTTT.